This TCR beta chain is drawn from a study of blood T cells in healthy people across ages. Study-wide background: Roughly one uniquely barcoded beta molecule per two T cells was captured.

Study findings and constraints: TCR beta diversity correlated strongly with naive T cell percentage.

Germline CDR1 is SEHNR and CDR2 is FQNEAQ (reference sequence). CDR3 length equals 12 residues. Next came a second PCR, run for about 7 to 12 cycles, which used a sample-barcoded 5' primer along with a J-beta primer mix. TCRdb processed the 5' RACE reads anew with MiXCR; each CDR3 protein has one entry. The sample lists roughly 730,000 distinct CDR3 sequences, about 61% seen once, with around 24% in the top ten. To note about this clonotype: Its antigen is still unknown.

The specimen was blood. The J gene is TRBJ2-5, the V gene TRBV7-9; unclear D gene. The end of the DNA aligns better with TRBJ2-7, so the J call may be wrong. The receptor comes from a man in his forties in good health. In DNA form, the CDR3 reads TGTGCCAGCAGCCAAATAACCTGCGAGCAGTACTTC. Protein product: CASSQITCEQYF.